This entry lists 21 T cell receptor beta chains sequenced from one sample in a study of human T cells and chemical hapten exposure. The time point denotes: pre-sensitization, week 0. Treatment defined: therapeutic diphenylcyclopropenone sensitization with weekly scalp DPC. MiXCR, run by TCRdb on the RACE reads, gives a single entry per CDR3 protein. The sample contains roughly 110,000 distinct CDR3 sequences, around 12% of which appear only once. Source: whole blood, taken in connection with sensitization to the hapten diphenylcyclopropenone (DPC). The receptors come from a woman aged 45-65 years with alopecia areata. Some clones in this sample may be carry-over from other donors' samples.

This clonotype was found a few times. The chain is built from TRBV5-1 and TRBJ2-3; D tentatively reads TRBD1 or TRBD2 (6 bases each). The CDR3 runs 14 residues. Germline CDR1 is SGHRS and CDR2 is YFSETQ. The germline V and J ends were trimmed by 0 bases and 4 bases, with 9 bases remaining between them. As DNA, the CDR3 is TGCGCCAGCAGCTTGGACGGGGGCGCAGATACGCAGTATTTT. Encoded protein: CASSLDGGADTQYF.

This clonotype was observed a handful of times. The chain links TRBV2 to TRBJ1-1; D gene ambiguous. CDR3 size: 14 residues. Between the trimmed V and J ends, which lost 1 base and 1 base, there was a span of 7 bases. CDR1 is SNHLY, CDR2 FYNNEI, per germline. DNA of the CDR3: TGTGCCAGCAGTGAAGGGTTGGGGAACACTGAAGCTTTCTTT. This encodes CASSEGLGNTEAFF.

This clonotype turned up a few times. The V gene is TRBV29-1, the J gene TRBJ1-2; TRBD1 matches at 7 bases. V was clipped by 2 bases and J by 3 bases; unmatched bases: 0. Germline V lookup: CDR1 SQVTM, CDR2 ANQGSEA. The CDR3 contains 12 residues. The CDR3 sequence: CSVETGDYGYTF. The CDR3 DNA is TGCAGCGTTGAAACAGGGGACTATGGCTACACCTTC.

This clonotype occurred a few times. The CDR3 nucleotides read TGTGCCAGCAGTTCGATCGGGGGTAATCAGCCCCAGCATTTT. It translates to CASSSIGGNQPQHF. The chain is built from TRBV12-3 or TRBV12-4 and TRBJ1-5; weak D call: TRBD1 (5 bases). The CDR3 contains 14 residues. V was clipped by 4 bases and J by 4 bases, with 11 bases between them.

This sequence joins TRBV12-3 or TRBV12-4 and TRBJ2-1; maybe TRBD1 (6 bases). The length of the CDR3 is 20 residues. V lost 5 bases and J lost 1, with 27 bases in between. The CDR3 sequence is CASSLPPGQAHTGSYNEQFF. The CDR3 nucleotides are TGTGCCAGCAGTCTGCCGCCGGGACAAGCCCACACGGGTTCCTACAATGAGCAGTTCTTC.

The CDR3 is CSATNQGIIHGYTF. CDR3 sequence (DNA): TGCAGTGCGACCAACCAGGGGATAATCCATGGCTACACCTTC. J is TRBJ1-2 and V is TRBV20-1; tentative D call: TRBD1 (6 bases). With 6 bases removed from V and 6 bases from J, the gap between germline ends came to 20 bases. From germline, CDR1 is DFQATT and CDR2 SNEGSKA (reference sequence). CDR3 size: 14 residues.

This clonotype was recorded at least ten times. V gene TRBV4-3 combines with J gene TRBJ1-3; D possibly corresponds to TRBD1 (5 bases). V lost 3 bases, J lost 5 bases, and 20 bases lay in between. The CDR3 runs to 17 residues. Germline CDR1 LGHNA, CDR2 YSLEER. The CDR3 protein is CASSQEREDIPRNTIYF. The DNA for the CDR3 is TGCGCCAGCAGCCAGGAACGCGAGGACATACCGAGAAACACCATATATTTT.

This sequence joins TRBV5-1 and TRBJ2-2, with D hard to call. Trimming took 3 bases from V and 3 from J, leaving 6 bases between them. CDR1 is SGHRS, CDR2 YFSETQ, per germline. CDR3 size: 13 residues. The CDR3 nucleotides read TGCGCCAGCAGCTCTGCGGACACCGGGGAGCTGTTTTTT. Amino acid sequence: CASSSADTGELFF.

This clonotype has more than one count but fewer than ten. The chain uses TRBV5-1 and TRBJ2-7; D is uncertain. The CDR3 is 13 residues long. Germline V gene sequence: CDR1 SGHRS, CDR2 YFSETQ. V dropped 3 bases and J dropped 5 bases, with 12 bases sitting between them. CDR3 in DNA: TGCGCCAGCAGCTCTAGTAATTCGGACGAGCAGTACTTC. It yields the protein CASSSSNSDEQYF.

The CDR3 DNA reads as TGTGCCAGCAGTTCACGTGGGGTCCCGATTTCCTACGAGCAGTACTTC. Protein sequence: CASSSRGVPISYEQYF. V usage is TRBV28 and J usage is TRBJ2-7; D ambiguous. The CDR3 contains 16 residues. CDR1 is MDHEN and CDR2 is SYDVKM in the germline V gene. Trimming removed 4 bases at V and 1 base at J, with 17 bases between.

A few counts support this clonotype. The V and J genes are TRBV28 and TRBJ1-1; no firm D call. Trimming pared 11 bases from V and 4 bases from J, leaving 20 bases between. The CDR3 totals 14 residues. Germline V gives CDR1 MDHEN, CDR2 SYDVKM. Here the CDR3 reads CAATPVLRSTEAFF. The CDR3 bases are TGTGCCGCCACTCCAGTGCTGCGGAGCACTGAAGCTTTCTTT.

The CDR3 DNA is TGTGCCAGCAGTCGGATCACTGAAGCTTTCTTT. It is translated as CASSRITEAFF. This chain connects TRBV28 to TRBJ1-1; D is uncertain. Germline CDR1 MDHEN, CDR2 SYDVKM. The CDR3 runs 11 residues. Trimming shortened V by 5 bases and J by 4 bases, and 5 bases separated the two germline ends.

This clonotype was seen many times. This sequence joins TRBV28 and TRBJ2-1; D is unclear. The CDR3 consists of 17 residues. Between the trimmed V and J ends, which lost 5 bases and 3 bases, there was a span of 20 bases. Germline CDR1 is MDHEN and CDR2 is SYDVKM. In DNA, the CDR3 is TGTGCCAGCAGTCCGAACCCCCACATCTCCTACTACAATGAGCAGTTCTTC. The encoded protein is CASSPNPHISYYNEQFF.

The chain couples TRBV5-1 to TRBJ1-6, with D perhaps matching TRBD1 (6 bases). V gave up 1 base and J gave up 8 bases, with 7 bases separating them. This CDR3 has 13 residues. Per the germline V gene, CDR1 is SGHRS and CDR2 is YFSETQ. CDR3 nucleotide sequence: TGCGCCAGCAGCTTGAACAGGGATTCACCCCTCCACTTT. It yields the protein CASSLNRDSPLHF.

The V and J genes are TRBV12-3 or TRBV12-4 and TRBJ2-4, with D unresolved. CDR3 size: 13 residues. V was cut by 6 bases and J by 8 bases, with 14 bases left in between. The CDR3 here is CASSLARRDIQYF. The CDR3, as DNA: TGTGCCAGCAGCCTCGCCCGCCGGGACATTCAGTACTTC.

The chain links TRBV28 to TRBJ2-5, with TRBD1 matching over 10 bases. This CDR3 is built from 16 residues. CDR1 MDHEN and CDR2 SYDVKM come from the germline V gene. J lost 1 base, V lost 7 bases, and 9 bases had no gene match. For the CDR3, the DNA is TGTGCCAGCACGCGACAGGGGGCGGCTACCCAAGAGACCCAGTACTTC. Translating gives CASTRQGAATQETQYF.

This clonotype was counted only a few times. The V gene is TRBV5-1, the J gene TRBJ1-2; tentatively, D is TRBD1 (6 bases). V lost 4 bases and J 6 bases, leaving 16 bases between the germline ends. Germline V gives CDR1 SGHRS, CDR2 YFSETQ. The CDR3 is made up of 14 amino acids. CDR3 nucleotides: TGCGCCAGCAGCCCAGGGGACTTCTCGAATGGCTACACCTTC. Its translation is CASSPGDFSNGYTF.

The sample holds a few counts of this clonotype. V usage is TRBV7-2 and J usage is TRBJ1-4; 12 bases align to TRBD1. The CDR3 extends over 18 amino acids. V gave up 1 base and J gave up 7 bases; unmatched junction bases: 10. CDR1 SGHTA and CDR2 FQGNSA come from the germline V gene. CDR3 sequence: CASSLGRGQGALGEKLFF. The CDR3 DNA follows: TGTGCCAGCAGCTTAGGGAGGGGACAGGGGGCGCTCGGTGAAAAACTGTTTTTT.

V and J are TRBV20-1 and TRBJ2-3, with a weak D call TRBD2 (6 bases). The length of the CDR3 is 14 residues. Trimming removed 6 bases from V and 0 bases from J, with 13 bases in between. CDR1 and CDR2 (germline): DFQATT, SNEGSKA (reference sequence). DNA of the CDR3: TGCAGTGCCTCTATAGCGGCTAGCACAGATACGCAGTATTTT. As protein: CSASIAASTDTQYF.

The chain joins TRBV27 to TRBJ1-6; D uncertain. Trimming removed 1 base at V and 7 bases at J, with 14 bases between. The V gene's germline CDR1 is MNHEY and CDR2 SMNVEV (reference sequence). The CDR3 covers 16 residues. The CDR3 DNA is TGTGCCAGCAGTTTATTTGGTGTCGGGCGAAATTCACCCCTCCACTTT. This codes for CASSLFGVGRNSPLHF.

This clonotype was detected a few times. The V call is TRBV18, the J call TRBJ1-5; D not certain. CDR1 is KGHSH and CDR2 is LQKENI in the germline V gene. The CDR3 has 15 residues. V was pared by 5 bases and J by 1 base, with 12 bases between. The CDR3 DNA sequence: TGTGCCAGCTCATCCGGTTCGCGCAGCAATCAGCCCCAGCATTTT. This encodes CASSSGSRSNQPQHF.